The sample holds many counts of the clone carrying this TCR beta chain. What it recognizes is unknown. Time point in this sample: technical triplicate 3. It was from 2 million PBMCs stored at -80 C that the unsorted libraries were obtained. 5'RACE generated cDNA with 10-nucleotide random UMIs. Every sequencing run gave over 190 million TCR-beta sequences, taken from 15-18 subjects. TCRdb itself ran the 5' RACE reads through MiXCR, one entry per CDR3 protein. The data show under 45,000 distinct CDR3 sequences, around a fifth seen once. This specimen belongs to a study of neurological immune-mediated disorders. General study results and limits: Among expanded clones, no CDR3 amino acid sequences were shared across subjects, a pattern suggesting private repertoires in all groups.

Germline CDR1 SGHRS, CDR2 YFSETQ. The CDR3 length is 15 residues. With 4 bases clipped from V and 7 bases from J, the junction kept 10 bases outside the gene matches. The source material was PBMCs. This TCR came from a man in his sixties with HTLV-1-associated myelopathy (HAM/TSP). The chain employs TRBV5-1 and TRBJ2-1, with TRBD1 matching over 8 bases. CDR3 protein: CASSPIGTGSNEQFF. DNA of the CDR3: TGCGCCAGCAGCCCGATAGGGACAGGCTCTAATGAGCAGTTCTTC.